The following is a TCR beta chain sequence with its context. Original analysis: Amplification of reference gene primers was used by the study to estimate nucleated cell counts. The table came from immunoSEQ multiplex PCR; TCRdb's copy has only in-frame clones and leaves some out. V and J calls and clone size come straight from that table; D and trimming were deduced from the DNA. The table shows a few hundred thousand clones, with almost 85% occurring only once. The data derive from a study of blood T cell repertoires in COVID-19. There are 16 residues in the CDR3. Per germline, CDR1 SNHLY and CDR2 FYNNEI. With V trimmed by 6 bases and J by 1 base, 7 bases remained unmatched. The cohort comprised adults aged roughly 18 to 90 years residing in 20 to 30 US areas. Two negative PCRs, clearance, or symptom resolution characterized the recovered Cohort 3 donors.

The sequenced sample was PBMCs or T cells enriched from blood (not recorded which). The clonotype was recovered from a man between 40 and 49 years old who had recovered from COVID-19. The J gene is TRBJ1-1, the V gene TRBV2; TRBD1 agrees at 11 bases. The CDR3 reads CASRGDRGLRNTEAFF. CDR3 bases: TGTGCCAGCAGGGGGGACAGGGGGTTGAGGAACACTGAAGCTTTCTTT.